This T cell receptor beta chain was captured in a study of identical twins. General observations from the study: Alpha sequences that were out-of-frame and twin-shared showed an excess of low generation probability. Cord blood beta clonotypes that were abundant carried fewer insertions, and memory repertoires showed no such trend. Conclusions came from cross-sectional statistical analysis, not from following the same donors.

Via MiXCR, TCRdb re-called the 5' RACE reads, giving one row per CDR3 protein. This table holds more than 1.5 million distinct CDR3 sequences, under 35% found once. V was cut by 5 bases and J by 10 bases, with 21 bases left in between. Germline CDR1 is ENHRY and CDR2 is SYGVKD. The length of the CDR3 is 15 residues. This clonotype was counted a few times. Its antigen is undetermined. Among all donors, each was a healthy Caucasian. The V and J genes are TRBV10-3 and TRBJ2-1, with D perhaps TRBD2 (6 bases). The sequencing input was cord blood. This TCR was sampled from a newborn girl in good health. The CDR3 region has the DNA TGTGCCATCAGTCTGCCGGGACTCGCGACAAGGGAGCAGTTCTTC. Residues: CAISLPGLATREQFF.